This entry describes one TCR beta chain. Trimming stripped 4 bases from V and 0 bases from J, with 17 bases between. Germline values: CDR1 SGHNT, CDR2 YYREEE (reference sequence). The CDR3 has 17 residues. This entry comes from a study of technical replicates of blood from a few donors. TCRdb's table, derived via immunoSEQ multiplex PCR, lists solely in-frame clones and lacks some. The table includes approximately 94,000 clones, 90% to 96% detected once. Sample: T cells isolated from PBMCs. This chain links TRBV5-4 with TRBJ1-3; the D gene is possibly TRBD1 (6 bases). The sequence derives from a human donor in good health. CDR3 protein: CASSLQTGFTSGNTIYF. Written as DNA, the CDR3 is TGTGCCAGCAGCCTCCAGACAGGTTTCACCTCTGGAAACACCATATATTTT. The whole variable domain, remainder taken from reference TRBV5-4 and TRBJ1-3, is ETGVTQSPTHLIKTRGQQVTLRCSSQSGHNTVSWYQQALGQGPQFIFQYYREEENGRGNFPPRFSGLQFPNYSSELNVNALELDDSALYLCASSLQTGFTSGNTIYFGEGSWLTVV.